This TCR beta chain appears in the sequencing data of a study of blood T cell repertoires in COVID-19. This CDR3 spans 16 amino acids. CDR1 SGHRS and CDR2 YFSETQ come from the germline V gene. The ends lost 3 bases at V and 1 base at J; junction bases unmatched: 3. Clones were read by immunoSEQ multiplex PCR, and TCRdb kept only the in-frame ones, dropping some. This sample yields some 250,000 clones, of which roughly 86% are seen a single time; about 3% belongs to the top ten. Source material: peripheral blood. This sequence joins TRBV5-1 and TRBJ2-3, with TRBD2 matching over 12 bases. The TCR sequence derives from a woman under 40 who had recovered from COVID-19. The CDR3 nucleotides are TGCGCCAGCAGCTGGACTAGCGGGGATGGCACAGATACGCAGTATTTT. The encoded protein is CASSWTSGDGTDTQYF.